The T cell receptor (beta chain) under discussion was sequenced for a study of T cell changes during pregnancy in multiple sclerosis. The table came from immunoSEQ multiplex PCR; TCRdb's copy has only in-frame clones and leaves some out. Among approximately 60,000 clones listed, over 85% were seen once. The CDR3 covers 14 residues. Trimming removed 4 bases from V and 3 bases from J, with 13 bases in between. The germline V gene encodes CDR1 PRHDT and CDR2 FYEKMQ (reference sequence). This TCR was sampled from a female donor with multiple sclerosis, enrolled in a pregnancy study. The chain couples TRBV13 to TRBJ2-7; D possibly corresponds to TRBD2 (5 bases). Material: CD8+ T cells from peripheral blood mononuclear cells, obtained in the second trimester of pregnancy. The CDR3 DNA reads TGTGCCAGCAGCTCCCGAAGCGGCTACTACGAGCAGTACTTC. This encodes CASSSRSGYYEQYF. The full variable domain, its missing parts supplied by reference TRBV13 and TRBJ2-7, is AAGVIQSPRHLIKEKRETATLKCYPIPRHDTVYWYQQGPGQDPQFLISFYEKMQSDKGSIPDRFSAQQFSDYHSELNMSSLELGDSALYFCASSSRSGYYEQYFGPGTRLTVT.